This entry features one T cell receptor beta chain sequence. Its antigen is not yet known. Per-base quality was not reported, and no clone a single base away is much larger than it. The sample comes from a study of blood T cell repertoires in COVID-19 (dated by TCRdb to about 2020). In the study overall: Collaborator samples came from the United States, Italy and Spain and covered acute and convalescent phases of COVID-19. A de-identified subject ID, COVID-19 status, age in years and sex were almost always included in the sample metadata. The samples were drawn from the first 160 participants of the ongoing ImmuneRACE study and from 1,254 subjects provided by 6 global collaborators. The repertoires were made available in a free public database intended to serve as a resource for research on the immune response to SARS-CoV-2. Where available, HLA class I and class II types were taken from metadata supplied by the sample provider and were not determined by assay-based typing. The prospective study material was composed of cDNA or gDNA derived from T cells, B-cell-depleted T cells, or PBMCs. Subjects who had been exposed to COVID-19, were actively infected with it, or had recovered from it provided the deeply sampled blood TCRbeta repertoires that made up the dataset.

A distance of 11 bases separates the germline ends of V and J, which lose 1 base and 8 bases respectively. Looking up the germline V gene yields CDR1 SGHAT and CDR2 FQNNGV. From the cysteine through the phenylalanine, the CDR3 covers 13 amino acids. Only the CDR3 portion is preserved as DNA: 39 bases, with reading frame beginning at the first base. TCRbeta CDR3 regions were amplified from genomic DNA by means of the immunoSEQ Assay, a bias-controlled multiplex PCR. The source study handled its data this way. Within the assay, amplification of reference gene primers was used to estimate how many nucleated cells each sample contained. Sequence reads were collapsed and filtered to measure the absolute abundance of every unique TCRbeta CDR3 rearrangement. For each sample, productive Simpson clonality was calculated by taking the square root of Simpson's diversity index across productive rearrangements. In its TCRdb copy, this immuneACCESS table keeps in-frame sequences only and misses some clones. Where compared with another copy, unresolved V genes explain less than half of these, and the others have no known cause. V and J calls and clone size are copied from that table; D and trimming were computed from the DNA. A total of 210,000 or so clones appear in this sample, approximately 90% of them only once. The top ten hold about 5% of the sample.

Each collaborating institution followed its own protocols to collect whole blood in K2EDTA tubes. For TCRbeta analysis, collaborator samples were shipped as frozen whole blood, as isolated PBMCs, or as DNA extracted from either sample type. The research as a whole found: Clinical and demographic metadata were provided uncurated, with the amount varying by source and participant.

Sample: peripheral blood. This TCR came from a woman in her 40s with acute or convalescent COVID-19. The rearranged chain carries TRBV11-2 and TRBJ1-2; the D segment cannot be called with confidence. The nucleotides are TGTGCCAGCAGCTTAGGTGGGCAGAAGGGCTACACCTTC. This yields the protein CASSLGGQKGYTF.